The 29 T cell receptor beta chains reported below all come from one sample, sequenced in a study of T-cell reconstitution after alpha-beta-depleted transplantation in children. Preparation of the TCRbeta library was carried out with unique molecular identifiers. Via MiXCR, TCRdb re-called the PCR reads, giving one row per CDR3 protein. The data hold more than 100,000 distinct CDR3 sequences, with roughly 24% observed a single time. Source: PBMCs, mostly from graft donor cells, taken 180 days after TCRalphabeta/CD19-depleted stem cell transplant. The receptors come from a male patient aged 2-9 years who had a stem cell transplant for chronic granulomatous disease, so the T cells may come from the graft donor.

This clonotype came up a few times. This chain uses TRBV5-1 with TRBJ1-2; no clear D. From germline, CDR1 is SGHRS and CDR2 YFSETQ. The CDR3 is made up of 18 amino acids. Trimming pared 4 bases from V and 3 bases from J, leaving 25 bases between. The DNA of the CDR3 is TGCGCCAGCAGCGCCACCGAGGGTCCGCACCGCGGGTACTATGGCTACACCTTC. Its protein product is CASSATEGPHRGYYGYTF.

This clonotype was counted between two and nine times. V usage is TRBV12-3 or TRBV12-4 and J usage is TRBJ2-7; no reliable D call. Trimming cost V 6 bases and J 12 bases, with 18 bases left between them. CDR3 length: 12 residues. CDR3 sequence reads: CASSLDSIRPYF. The DNA for the CDR3 is TGTGCCAGCAGCCTTGACTCCATTCGGCCGTACTTC.

This clonotype came up a few times. The chain links TRBV12-3 or TRBV12-4 to TRBJ1-1; D remains ambiguous. V was pared by 6 bases and J by 0 bases, with 8 bases between. The CDR3 is 13 residues long. The CDR3 bases are TGTGCCAGCAGCGTCACCATGAACACTGAAGCTTTCTTT. Its protein is CASSVTMNTEAFF.

This clonotype was counted a few times. The V gene is TRBV29-1, the J gene TRBJ2-2; a possible D gene is TRBD1 (6 bases). CDR3 length equals 15 residues. CDR1 SQVTM and CDR2 ANQGSEA come from the germline V gene. Trimming cost V 1 base and J 1 base, with 10 bases left between them. CDR3 DNA sequence: TGCAGCGTTGAAGGCCCGGGACAGAACACCGGGGAGCTGTTTTTT. Translating gives CSVEGPGQNTGELFF.

Notes on this clonotype: A much bigger clone sits one base away, suggesting this may be a read error. The genes are TRBV9 and TRBJ2-7, with TRBD1 matching 11 bases. J lost 2 bases, V lost 6 bases, and 10 bases had no gene match. This CDR3 has 16 amino acids. From germline, CDR1 is SGDLS and CDR2 YYNGEE. The CDR3 nucleotides read TGTGCCAGCATCGTGGGGACAGGGGGGACCACCTACGAGCAGTACTTC. Its protein is CASIVGTGGTTYEQYF.

This clonotype was detected many times. This chain uses TRBV12-3 or TRBV12-4 with TRBJ1-5; D gene uncertain. There are 12 residues in the CDR3. The V end was cut by 1 base, the J end by 6 bases, with 4 bases between. CDR3 sequence (DNA): TGTGCCAGCAGTTTAGAAAGTCAGCCCCAGCATTTT. Residues: CASSLESQPQHF.

This clonotype was picked up many times. The genes are TRBV29-1 and TRBJ2-5, with 7 bases that match TRBD1. Unmatched junction bases numbered 4, after V lost 7 bases and J lost 2 bases. Germline loops: CDR1 SQVTM, CDR2 ANQGSEA. The CDR3 contains 12 residues. CDR3 sequence: CSGGQHQETQYF. The CDR3, as DNA: TGCAGCGGGGGACAGCATCAAGAGACCCAGTACTTC.

The V gene is TRBV24-1, the J gene TRBJ2-3, with TRBD1 matching over 8 bases. Germline V CDR1 and CDR2: KGHDR, SFDVKD. The CDR3 loop spans 16 amino acids. After removal of 4 bases from V and 6 bases from J, the junction contained 11 bases not matched to a gene. The CDR3: CATSDPTGDGRDTQYF. Written as DNA, the CDR3 is TGTGCCACCAGTGACCCGACAGGGGATGGCCGGGATACGCAGTATTTT.

The table lists this clonotype with a few counts. The V gene is TRBV20-1, the J gene TRBJ2-1; no clear D. Germline V gene sequence: CDR1 DFQATT, CDR2 SNEGSKA (reference sequence). V was shortened by 6 bases and J by 5 bases, with 5 bases between the two germline ends. CDR3 length equals 10 residues. CDR3 nucleotides: TGCAGTGCCGGCGACAATGAGCAGTTCTTC. This encodes CSAGDNEQFF.

This rearrangement joins TRBV12-3 or TRBV12-4 to TRBJ2-5, with D unclear. The CDR3 runs to 12 residues. Deletions cut 2 bases from V and 4 bases from J, with 5 bases between. For the CDR3, the DNA is TGTGCCAGCAGTTTATTTGCAGAGACCCAGTACTTC. This translates into CASSLFAETQYF.

This clonotype was seen a few times. This chain uses TRBV12-3 or TRBV12-4 with TRBJ1-2; D is undetermined. CDR3 length: 14 amino acids. The germline V and J ends were trimmed by 4 bases and 4 bases, with 13 bases remaining between them. The CDR3 sequence is CASSSGRIAYGYTF. The CDR3 coding sequence is TGTGCCAGCAGTTCAGGCAGGATAGCCTATGGCTACACCTTC.

This clonotype was counted ten times or more. The gene calls are TRBV5-6 and TRBJ2-7, with D perhaps TRBD2 (6 bases). With 4 bases removed from V and 0 bases from J, the gap between germline ends came to 14 bases. This CDR3 is 15 amino acids long. Germline CDR1 and CDR2: SGHDT and YYEEEE. Here the CDR3 reads CASSGGTFSSYEQYF. CDR3 in DNA: TGTGCCAGCAGCGGAGGGACGTTTAGCTCCTACGAGCAGTACTTC.

This clonotype was detected a few times. The chain is built from TRBV12-3 or TRBV12-4 and TRBJ2-1; the match to TRBD1 covers 11 bases. The CDR3 runs 21 residues. With 0 bases clipped from V and 9 bases from J, the junction kept 22 bases outside the gene matches. CDR3 residues: CASSLAPGQGAMTANIGEQFF. The CDR3 coding sequence is TGTGCCAGCAGTTTAGCGCCAGGACAGGGGGCTATGACGGCAAACATTGGTGAGCAGTTCTTC.

This rearrangement joins TRBV20-1 to TRBJ2-7; D unresolved. Germline assignment: CDR1 DFQATT and CDR2 SNEGSKA (reference sequence). V lost 3 bases, J lost 2 bases, and 5 bases lay in between. The CDR3 spans 11 residues. CDR3 loop: CSASITYEQYF. For the CDR3, the DNA is TGCAGTGCTAGTATCACCTACGAGCAGTACTTC.

This clonotype was seen only a few times. The chain carries TRBV7-2 and TRBJ2-1, with TRBD2 identical over 7 bases. The CDR3 is made up of 12 amino acids. Germline V gene data show CDR1 as SGHTA and CDR2 as FQGNSA. J lost 8 bases, V lost 5 bases, and 3 bases had no gene match. The CDR3 spells CASSRRGDEQFF. The CDR3 nucleotides are TGTGCCAGCAGCCGTCGGGGGGATGAGCAGTTCTTC.

This clonotype was detected only a few times. The CDR3 sequence: CASSLRGVTYEQYF. The CDR3 DNA reads as TGTGCCAGCAGTTTACGGGGGGTTACCTACGAGCAGTACTTC. The chain recombines TRBV27 with TRBJ2-7; TRBD2 agrees at 7 bases. Germline CDR1 reads MNHEY; CDR2 reads SMNVEV (reference sequence). The length of the CDR3 is 14 residues. Trimming at V came to 2 bases and at J to 2 bases, leaving 3 bases not matched to a gene.

This clonotype was observed a few times. The genes are TRBV12-3 or TRBV12-4 and TRBJ1-5; D is ambiguous. V was cut by 3 bases and J by 3 bases, with 9 bases left in between. This CDR3 spans 14 amino acids. The CDR3 spells CASSLRRANQPQHF. The CDR3 coding sequence is TGTGCCAGCAGTTTGCGGAGGGCCAATCAGCCCCAGCATTTT.

In nucleotides, the CDR3 is TGTGCCAGCAGCTTGTCTAACAGGGGTATAAGGGGCTACACCTTC. Translation gives CASSLSNRGIRGYTF. This rearrangement joins TRBV5-6 to TRBJ1-2; 7 bases align to TRBD1. Germline trimming cut 1 base from V and 8 bases from J; bases unmatched to any gene: 11. The germline CDR1 and CDR2 sequences are SGHDT and YYEEEE. There are 15 residues in the CDR3. Together with reference TRBV5-6 and TRBJ1-2, the CDR3 gives the full variable domain: DAGVTQSPTHLIKTRGQQVTLRCSPKSGHDTVSWYQQALGQGPQFIFQYYEEEERQRGNFPDRFSGHQFPNYSSELNVNALLLGDSALYLCASSLSNRGIRGYTFGSGTRLTVV.

Ten or more counts support this clonotype. The rearrangement uses TRBV20-1 and TRBJ1-5; 9 nucleotides align to TRBD1. The J segment lost 3 bases and the V segment lost 6 bases, leaving 6 bases of the junction unmatched. Germline CDR1 and CDR2: DFQATT and SNEGSKA (reference sequence). The CDR3 covers 14 residues. In nucleotides, the CDR3 is TGCAGTGCGCGTGGGGACAGGGACAATCAGCCCCAGCATTTT. Its translation: CSARGDRDNQPQHF.

This clonotype was seen more than once but under ten times. CDR3 in DNA: TGTGCCAGCAACAACCGACAGGGTTTGAACGAGCAGTACTTC. Protein sequence: CASNNRQGLNEQYF. J is TRBJ2-7 and V is TRBV7-2; 7 bases agree with TRBD1. CDR1 is SGHTA and CDR2 is FQGNSA in the germline V gene. Trimming took 7 bases from V and 5 from J; bases not matched to a gene: 11. The CDR3 is made up of 14 amino acids.

This clonotype appeared a few times. V is TRBV5-1 and J is TRBJ2-3, with D unresolved. CDR1 and CDR2 (germline): SGHRS, YFSETQ. V was clipped by 4 bases and J by 1 base, with 7 bases between them. CDR3 size: 13 residues. This CDR3 is CASSRLGTDTQYF. The CDR3 region has the DNA TGCGCCAGCAGCCGCCTAGGCACAGATACGCAGTATTTT.

The chain recombines TRBV20-1 with TRBJ2-5; D gene unclear. This CDR3 contains 13 residues. The V end was cut by 6 bases, the J end by 5 bases, with 16 bases between. Germline CDR1 and CDR2: DFQATT and SNEGSKA (reference sequence). The CDR3 protein is CSAWIPIQETQYF. The CDR3 nucleotides read TGCAGTGCGTGGATCCCGATTCAGGAGACCCAGTACTTC.

The table lists this clonotype with many counts. CDR3 sequence: CSVGLFRKTQYF. CDR3 in DNA: TGCAGCGTTGGGCTGTTTAGGAAGACCCAGTACTTC. This chain uses TRBV29-1 with TRBJ2-5; D is undetermined. CDR3 size: 12 residues. The germline gives CDR1 SQVTM, CDR2 ANQGSEA. V dropped 4 bases and J dropped 6 bases, with 12 bases sitting between them. Full variable domain (rest looked up from reference TRBV29-1 and TRBJ2-5): SAVISQKPSRDICQRGTSLTIQCQVDSQVTMMFWYRQQPGQSLTLIATANQGSEATYESGFVIDKFPISRPNLTFSTLTVSNMSPEDSSIYLCSVGLFRKTQYFGPGTRLLVL.

The table lists this clonotype with many counts. J is TRBJ2-2 and V is TRBV20-1; a weak D match, TRBD2 (6 bases). Deletions cut 6 bases from V and 4 bases from J, with 15 bases between. CDR1 DFQATT and CDR2 SNEGSKA come from the germline V gene (reference sequence). This CDR3 region has 14 residues. CDR3 nucleotides: TGCAGTGCCTCCGAACTAGCAGGCACCGGGGAGCTGTTTTTT. Translating it yields CSASELAGTGELFF.

Points on this clonotype: Compared with germline, one end of the junction differs, possibly owing to a read error. The rearrangement links TRBV5-1 to TRBJ2-1, with TRBD2 identical over 12 bases. The CDR3 totals 21 residues. Germline lookup yields CDR1 SGHRS and CDR2 YFSETQ. The CDR3 DNA follows: TGCGCCAGGAGCTTGTGGCTTTTGGGGACTAGCGGGTTGAGCTCCTACAATGAGCAGTTCTTC. Residues: CARSLWLLGTSGLSSYNEQFF. The full variable domain, completed using reference TRBV5-1 and TRBJ2-1, is KAGVTQTPRYLIKTRGQQVTLSCSPISGHRSVSWYQQTPGQGLQFLFEYFSETQRNKGNFPGRFSGRQFSNSRSEMNVSTLELGDSALYLCARSLWLLGTSGLSSYNEQFFGPGTRLTVL.

The CDR3: CASSPGPPKGYNEQFF. The CDR3 coding sequence is TGTGCCAGCAGTCCTGGACCCCCGAAGGGATACAATGAGCAGTTCTTC. The chain uses TRBV12-3 or TRBV12-4 and TRBJ2-1; D uncertain. V was pared by 5 bases and J by 4 bases, with 18 bases between. This CDR3 comprises 16 residues.

Ten or more counts support this clonotype. The chain couples TRBV10-3 to TRBJ1-5, with D perhaps TRBD1 (5 bases). This CDR3 is built from 16 residues. Per the germline V gene, CDR1 is ENHRY and CDR2 is SYGVKD. V was pared by 2 bases and J by 2 bases, with 13 bases between. CDR3 in amino acids: CAISEGGPVRNQPQHF. The DNA of the CDR3 is TGTGCCATCAGTGAGGGGGGACCCGTTCGCAATCAGCCCCAGCATTTT.

This clonotype is labeled medium-sized. V is TRBV27 and J is TRBJ2-7; 8 bases fit TRBD2. Trimming at V came to 5 bases and at J to 5 bases, leaving 11 bases not matched to a gene. CDR1 is MNHEY and CDR2 is SMNVEV in the germline V gene (reference sequence). This CDR3 spans 15 amino acids. CDR3 nucleotide sequence: TGTGCCAGCAGTCTAACGGGACTAGGGGGAAACGAGCAGTACTTC. Its translation is CASSLTGLGGNEQYF.

On this clonotype itself: A much larger clone differs by one base, so this may be a read error. V and J are TRBV20-1 and TRBJ1-1, with D perhaps TRBD1 (5 bases). This CDR3 has 15 residues. Germline V gene lookup returns CDR1 DFQATT and CDR2 SNEGSKA (reference sequence). CDR3 sequence reads: CSARDHGALNTEALF. The CDR3 DNA reads TGCAGTGCTAGAGATCATGGGGCCCTGAACACTGAAGCTCTCTTT.